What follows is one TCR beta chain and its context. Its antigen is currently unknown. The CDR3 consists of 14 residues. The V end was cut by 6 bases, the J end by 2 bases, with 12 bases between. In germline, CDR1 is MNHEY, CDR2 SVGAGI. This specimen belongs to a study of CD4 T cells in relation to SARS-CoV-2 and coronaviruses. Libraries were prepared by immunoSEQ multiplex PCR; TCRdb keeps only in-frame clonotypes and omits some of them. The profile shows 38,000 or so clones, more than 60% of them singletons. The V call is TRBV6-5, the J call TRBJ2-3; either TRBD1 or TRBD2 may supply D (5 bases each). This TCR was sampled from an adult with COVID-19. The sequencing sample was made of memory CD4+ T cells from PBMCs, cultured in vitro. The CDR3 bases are TGTGCCAGCAGCTTCCGGGACGACACAGATACGCAGTATTTT. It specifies CASSFRDDTDTQYF.